The 13 T cell receptor beta chains given below trace back to one sample, sequenced in a study of PD-1 blockade in classical Hodgkin lymphoma. Using immunoSEQ multiplex PCR, the repertoire was profiled, and TCRdb retains in-frame clones only, with some absent. This table has about 90,000 clones, just over 90% appearing once. As for time point: cycle 4 day 1 (C4D1), after five to seven weeks of nivolumab. All patients experienced relapse after autologous stem cell transplantation, and brentuximab vedotin exposure was variable. Source: peripheral blood mononuclear cells (PBMCs), taken before the fourth cycle of nivolumab. These TCRs come from a human donor with classical Hodgkin lymphoma.

The genes are TRBV28 and TRBJ2-2, with 8 nucleotides matching TRBD2. CDR1 MDHEN and CDR2 SYDVKM come from the germline V gene. The CDR3 contains 17 residues. After removal of 2 bases from V and 0 bases from J, the junction contained 5 bases not matched to a gene. CDR3 DNA sequence: TGTGCCAGCAGTTTACCCATGGGACTAGCGAACACCGGGGAGCTGTTTTTT. Its protein is CASSLPMGLANTGELFF. The entire variable domain, with the rest obtained from reference TRBV28 and TRBJ2-2, is as follows: DVKVTQSSRYLVKRTGEKVFLECVQDMDHENMFWYRQDPGLGLRLIYFSYDVKMKEKGDIPEGYSVSREKKERFSLILESASTNQTSMYLCASSLPMGLANTGELFFGEGSRLTVL.

This chain links TRBV19 with TRBJ1-2, with D hard to call. Germline CDR1 and CDR2: LNHDA and SQIVND (reference sequence). The CDR3 sequence is 14 residues long. V lost 2 bases, J lost 3 bases, and 10 bases lay in between. The CDR3 nucleotides are TGTGCCAGTAGTATAATGGGCGGATACTATGGCTACACCTTC. Amino acids: CASSIMGGYYGYTF.

The J gene is TRBJ2-7, the V gene TRBV28; 10 bases agree with TRBD2. This CDR3 has 20 residues. Germline assignment: CDR1 MDHEN and CDR2 SYDVKM. V was clipped by 3 bases and J by 3 bases; unmatched bases: 20. CDR3 sequence reads: CASSFPAHYAGLAGDYEQYF. DNA for the CDR3: TGTGCCAGCAGTTTCCCGGCCCACTACGCCGGGCTAGCGGGGGACTACGAGCAGTACTTC. The full variable domain, with the rest looked up from reference TRBV28 and TRBJ2-7, is DVKVTQSSRYLVKRTGEKVFLECVQDMDHENMFWYRQDPGLGLRLIYFSYDVKMKEKGDIPEGYSVSREKKERFSLILESASTNQTSMYLCASSFPAHYAGLAGDYEQYFGPGTRLTVT.

The chain couples TRBV10-3 to TRBJ1-1; possibly TRBD1 for D (6 bases). The CDR3 runs to 13 residues. Germline CDR1 ENHRY, CDR2 SYGVKD. The V end lost 6 bases, the J end lost 10 bases, and 18 bases lay between the germline ends. The CDR3 DNA follows: TGTGCCATCAGGAACGGACTGGACAGTATAGCTTTCTTT. Its translation is CAIRNGLDSIAFF.

V gene TRBV4-2 combines with J gene TRBJ1-5; no clear D. This CDR3 is 15 amino acids long. V was pared by 0 bases and J by 0 bases, with 6 bases between. Germline lookup yields CDR1 LGHNA and CDR2 YNFKEQ. CDR3: CASSQERFSNQPQHF. The DNA of the CDR3 is TGTGCCAGCAGCCAAGAGCGATTTAGCAATCAGCCCCAGCATTTT.

The gene calls are TRBV7-9 and TRBJ1-3; 8 bases align to TRBD1. The CDR3 spans 16 residues. CDR1 is SEHNR, CDR2 FQNEAQ, per germline (reference sequence). Trimming cost V 3 bases and J 4 bases; bases outside gene matches: 8. As DNA, the CDR3 is TGTGCCAGCAGCTTGGCTGGACAGGGAGCAGGAAACACCATATATTTT. Its translation: CASSLAGQGAGNTIYF.

The chain is built from TRBV7-3 and TRBJ2-1; 12 positions agree with TRBD2. J was trimmed by 8 bases and V by 5 bases; bases with no gene match: 7. From germline, CDR1 is SGHTA and CDR2 FQGTGA. This CDR3 has 15 residues. The CDR3 here is CASSPSSGGADEQFF. The CDR3 DNA reads TGTGCCAGCAGCCCATCTAGCGGGGGGGCCGATGAGCAGTTCTTC. Complete variable domain (other parts from reference TRBV7-3 and TRBJ2-1): GAGVSQTPSNKVTEKGKYVELRCDPISGHTALYWYRQSLGQGPEFLIYFQGTGAADDSGLPNDRFFAVRPEGSVSTLKIQRTERGDSAVYLCASSPSSGGADEQFFGPGTRLTVL.

The V and J genes are TRBV6-5 and TRBJ1-6; 7 bases agree with TRBD1. V gave up 5 bases and J gave up 7 bases; unmatched junction bases: 5. Germline loops: CDR1 MNHEY, CDR2 SVGAGI. This CDR3 is built from 14 residues. DNA for the CDR3: TGTGCCAGCAGTGAACAGGGGAAGAATTCACCCCTCCACTTT. Protein product: CASSEQGKNSPLHF.

The chain joins TRBV6-5 to TRBJ2-2; D might be TRBD1 or TRBD2, each matching 5 bases. Germline values: CDR1 MNHEY, CDR2 SVGAGI. This CDR3 region has 14 residues. V was clipped by 7 bases and J by 2 bases, with 11 bases between them. The CDR3 loop is CASKTWDNTGELFF. In nucleotides, the CDR3 is TGTGCCAGCAAAACTTGGGACAACACCGGGGAGCTGTTTTTT.

This clone was recorded once. This chain joins TRBV4-1 and TRBJ2-7, with D tentatively TRBD2 (5 bases). V dropped 1 base and J dropped 5 bases, with 15 bases sitting between them. The CDR3 extends over 15 amino acids. Germline V gene data show CDR1 as MGHRA and CDR2 as YSYEKL. The CDR3 is CASSQVRTFGDEQYF. The CDR3 coding sequence is TGCGCCAGCAGCCAAGTACGAACATTCGGGGACGAGCAGTACTTC.

V usage is TRBV7-2 and J usage is TRBJ2-1, with D unclear. Germline CDR1 reads SGHTA; CDR2 reads FQGNSA. CDR3 length: 12 residues. Trimming stripped 5 bases from V and 3 bases from J, with 5 bases between. The CDR3 DNA reads TGTGCCAGCAGCCCCGTCTACAATGAGCAGTTCTTC. Its translation is CASSPVYNEQFF.

A single count supports this clone. The rearrangement uses TRBV9 and TRBJ1-3, with D perhaps matching TRBD1 (5 bases). Germline CDR1 is SGDLS and CDR2 is YYNGEE. Between the trimmed V and J ends, which lost 0 bases and 4 bases, there was a span of 14 bases. The CDR3 has 16 amino acids. CDR3 nucleotides: TGTGCCAGCAGCGTAGATGGGGTGGGGCTGGGAAACACCATATATTTT. Translation gives CASSVDGVGLGNTIYF.

The rearrangement links TRBV2 to TRBJ2-4; 7 positions match TRBD2. Germline V gene data show CDR1 as SNHLY and CDR2 as FYNNEI. The J segment lost 9 bases and the V segment lost 4 bases, leaving 12 bases of the junction unmatched. The CDR3 runs to 15 residues. This CDR3 is CASSGLGGGGAIQYF. The CDR3 DNA is TGTGCCAGCAGTGGTCTTGGGGGGGGAGGAGCCATTCAGTACTTC.